This T cell receptor beta chain originates from a study of cytomegalovirus exposure and HLA in healthy donors (dated by TCRdb to about 2017). In the study overall: An earlier analysis of several hundred of the donors reported 276 Gb of sequence data and 95 million to 120 million unique TCR beta sequences obtained from about 170 million T cells. An early release covering roughly 600 HLA-typed donors comprised about 290 gigabases of sequencing data and around 80 million unique TCR sequences. Of the roughly 400 genotyped donors, about 80% fell in the genetic ancestry cluster associated with self-reported Caucasian donors. The study was designed to test whether signatures of past pathogen exposure could be identified by cataloging public T cell receptors. Using immunosequencing, the study profiled T cell repertoires from 666 subjects and related those repertoires to cytomegalovirus serostatus. Besides the first cohort of around 670 subjects, a separate validation cohort made up of 120 different subjects was used. High-throughput TCR immunosequencing, statistical association of individual TCRs with disease status, and machine learning were combined to predict cytomegalovirus infection status. In a later analysis, previously published TCR beta repertoires from 600 to 850 donors were re-analyzed and high-resolution HLA genotyping was added so that TCR occurrence patterns could be studied. Rather than drawing on any new phenotypic data, the later analysis identified candidate immune exposures from TCR beta sequences and the way those sequences occurred across donors. An earlier analysis of approximately 630 of the donors applied high-throughput TCR beta sequencing to assess whether each TCR beta V gene segment acted as functional or pseudogenic. Donor age, sex, ethnicity and CMV serostatus were compiled together with the repertoire data. In a later genetic analysis, genome-wide SNP genotypes for about 55% of the roughly 700 donors were used, and that subset was treated as a discovery cohort. All discovery cohort repertoires had been generated using a single sequencing platform. Both class I and class II loci were covered by HLA typing, at four-digit resolution. The number of donors typed differed by locus, with roughly 620-630 for A, B, C, DRB1 and DQB1, over 500 for DQA1, 606 for DPA1, and some 470 for DPB1. Several DR-DQ haplotypes were handled as single units for association and clustering, since linkage in the cohort was strong. Among some 400 genotyped donors of the cohort, an average of 235,054 unique TCR beta nucleotide sequences were sequenced per donor, 15% to 20% of them non-productive. Study-level results and caveats: Because the 87-base-pair reads could not distinguish some IMGT-functional V segments, including TRBV6-2 and TRBV6-3, those segments were excluded. Most CMV-associated TCR beta chains appeared to be HLA-restricted in a later analysis, and the HLA associations seemed to be driven largely by CMV exposure. The earlier analysis of 587 of the donors excluded about 16 rarely observed V segments, including chromosome 9 orphons, because counts were too low. According to a later analysis, TCR association rates differed among HLA loci, with DRB1 alleles showing the most associated TCRs and HLA-C alleles showing the fewest. Several of the top co-occurrence clusters appeared to be linked to parvovirus B19, influenza, CMV and Epstein-Barr virus, according to a later analysis. Because some donors lacked HLA typing at each locus, the association tests relied only on the typed subset. A total of 150 to 200 TCR beta chains were listed by the study as associated with cytomegalovirus. An earlier analysis of approximately 600 of the donors showed that most TCR beta V segments appeared in productive rearrangements either about 87% or about 30% of the time, which broadly matched IMGT annotations. V-gene and J-gene trimming of TCR beta chains was associated with a missense DCLRE1C variant in a later genetic analysis, and the association was replicated in an independent cohort. This cohort had only TCR beta chains sequenced, and the lack of alpha or paired-chain data limited which features could be detected. Correlated functional status among segregating V segments might be attributable to linkage disequilibrium, but an unknown experimental factor could not be ruled out. A cluster of highly shared sequence variants was judged likely to be a technical artifact of the sequencing pipeline. According to a later genetic analysis, donors in an Asian-associated ancestry cluster had fewer N-insertions in productive TCRs than the roughly 660-donor mean. When HLA alleles, especially DR and DQ, strongly co-occurred, TCR associations were difficult to assign to individual alleles. Presence/absence analyses assumed roughly uniform sequencing depth across donors, an assumption that may not hold. Cytomegalovirus status was reported to be diagnosed by the classifier with high specificity and sensitivity in both the original and validation cohorts. In vitro tests confirmed that three of the cytomegalovirus-associated TCR beta chains recognize cytomegalovirus antigens. Most TCR sequences were observed very rarely across donors, whereas some public TCRs were present in many individuals. In a later analysis, HLA-associated TCR beta chains showed more clonal expansion and lower generation probabilities than non-associated chains that were equally common. A further reported finding was that TCR beta sequences accurately predicted the HLA-A and HLA-B alleles for most subjects in the first cohort. At a false discovery rate of 0.05, a later analysis linked fewer than 20,000 TCR beta sequences to specific HLA alleles. The authors suggested that the approach could potentially be generalized to other disease states and immunological phenotypes. For the cohort, immune exposure information was limited to CMV serostatus.

The cohort comprised under 700 healthy bone marrow donors. At the time of sampling, all cohort members were nominally healthy, though unrecorded immune exposures were likely present. The donor tested CMV seronegative and was one of the 352 seronegative cohort members. Every donor gave a peripheral blood sample, and the peripheral blood mononuclear cells from that sample were used for TCR beta sequencing. The Qiagen DNeasy Blood Extraction Kit was used to extract genomic DNA from the blood cell samples. The protocol used for the library was the immunoSEQ multiplex PCR assay. For the multiplex PCR, a mixture combining 60 forward primers for TCR Vbeta segments and 13 reverse primers for TCR Jbeta segments was used. The CDR3 region of rearranged TCR beta genes was amplified from genomic DNA with a multiplex PCR assay. The Illumina HiSeq System was used to sequence the amplified TCR beta libraries as 87-base-pair reads. Concerning the study's data processing: A later analysis counted about 80 million unique TCR beta chains across the 670 or so repertoires, and some 11 million of these chains were shared by at least two donors. Raw reads were error-corrected and collapsed into unique sequences by a nearest-neighbor algorithm in which closely related sequences were merged to remove PCR and sequencing errors. To assign V, D and J gene segments, CDR3 sequences were aligned to IMGT reference sequences. For a sequence to be retained, at least a six-nucleotide match to both a V gene segment and a J gene segment was required. A rearrangement was called productive if the CDR3 had no stop codons and remained in frame with V and J, and every other rearrangement was called non-productive. CDR3 was defined according to IMGT convention as the region running from the second conserved V-encoded cysteine to the conserved J-encoded phenylalanine. The earlier analysis of fewer than 700 of the donors excluded sequences that lacked an unambiguous match to a single V gene segment. An earlier analysis of roughly 590 of the donors called V segments functional above 56.7% productive rearrangements and segregating when the between-donor standard deviation exceeded 5%. A statistical classification framework was developed to diagnose cytomegalovirus status using the catalog of TCR beta chain sequences. In a later analysis, V and J genes were assigned by comparing TCR nucleotide sequences against IMGT/GENE-DB human TR gene sequences. A later analysis assigned CDR3 sequences and most-parsimonious VDJ recombination scenarios with the TCRdist pipeline. In a later analysis, each TCR beta chain was defined by its CDR3 amino acid sequence together with its V-gene family, and reads lacking a unique V-gene family were excluded. A later analysis removed several hundred highly shared, low-generation-probability nucleotide sequences to deal with suspected cross-contamination and a sequencing artifact. For each public chain, a later analysis derived a clonal expansion index from normalized ranks of inferred template counts within each repertoire. In a later analysis, generation probabilities were computed using a VDJ recombination model fitted to out-of-frame rearrangements, and the results were checked against IGoR. Hypergeometric tests were used in a later analysis to score TCR-TCR, TCR-HLA and TCR-CMV co-occurrence, with a repertoire-size bias correction applied to the TCR pairs. A later analysis estimated false discovery rates by permuting HLA or CMV assignments 20 times. In a later analysis, co-occurring TCRs were grouped with DBSCAN, and TCRdist sequence similarity was added when clustering was performed within HLA-allele-positive subsets. Co-occurrence clustering excluded repertoires with fewer than 30,000 or more than 120,000 public chains, plus five with anomalous nucleotide sharing. The source is immuneACCESS, and TCRdb retained only in-frame sequences with V and J called. Part of the clones is not carried over; for the studies checked, unresolved V genes explain less than half of this, and the remainder is unexplained. That table supplies the V and J calls and clone size; D and trimming were determined from the DNA. This sample has roughly 220,000 clones in its table, and roughly 80% of those were observed once. Around 3% of the sample rests with the top ten.

About this clone: No cognate antigen has been identified for it. Per-base qualities were not stored, and no clone one base away is much larger.

Trimming leaves V shorter by 2 bases and J shorter by 7 bases, with the junction holding 7 bases beyond the gene matches. Via the germline V gene, CDR1 is SGHRS and CDR2 YFSETQ. The CDR3, from cysteine to phenylalanine, totals 15 residues. The DNA shown is the 45-base CDR3, in frame from base 1. This sequence was found in a man aged 25-45 years in good health and CMV-seronegative. The sequence joins TRBV5-1 to TRBJ2-1; TRBD1 matches 9 bases in the middle. Sequenced input: PBMCs. CDR3 region: CASSFSGQGANEQFF. At the DNA level, the sequence is TGCGCCAGCAGCTTCTCGGGACAGGGCGCTAATGAGCAGTTCTTC. Joined to the reference TRBV5-1 and TRBJ2-1 proteins, this CDR3 gives the full variable domain: KAGVTQTPRYLIKTRGQQVTLSCSPISGHRSVSWYQQTPGQGLQFLFEYFSETQRNKGNFPGRFSGRQFSNSRSEMNVSTLELGDSALYLCASSFSGQGANEQFFGPGTRLTVL.